This TCR beta chain appears in the sequencing data of a study of T cell responses to AZD1222 COVID-19 vaccine. Concerning this clone: Its matching antigen is unknown.

Study observations and caveats: Two AZD1222 doses significantly raised spike-specific TCR breadth and depth over controls. Regions 160-218 and 743-854 dominated among vaccine-associated CD4 TCRs spanning spike. White British donors predominated, females outnumbered males, and clonal diversity was possibly underestimated.

The germline V gene encodes CDR1 SGHRS and CDR2 YFSETQ. This CDR3 comprises 17 residues. The J segment lost 0 bases and the V segment lost 4 bases, leaving 8 bases of the junction unmatched. Here immunoSEQ multiplex PCR was the method, and the copy in TCRdb shows in-frame clones only, minus some. The sample holds 150,000 to 200,000 clones, less than 95% seen once. Sequences were derived from peripheral blood, sampled on day 0 of AZD1222 vaccination. This clonotype was sampled from an adult in good health. V gene TRBV5-1 combines with J gene TRBJ1-1; 11 bases line up with TRBD1. The CDR3 protein is CASSPEGQGVVNTEAFF. The DNA of the CDR3 is TGCGCCAGCAGCCCGGAGGGACAGGGGGTCGTGAACACTGAAGCTTTCTTT.